The source of this TCR beta chain is a study of T cell clonotyping in hematopoietic cell transplantation. The repertoire was sequenced with immunoSEQ multiplex PCR; TCRdb's copy has only in-frame clones and lacks some. The sample yields just under 3,000 clones, about 80% seen once. Blood collection times were about day -28 and days 30, 100, 180 posttransplant. This CDR3 region has 14 residues. V shed 10 bases and J shed 1 base, with 15 bases lying between them. The V gene's germline CDR1 is MNHEY and CDR2 SVGAGI. The rearrangement uses TRBV6-5 and TRBJ2-3; D possibly uses TRBD1 or TRBD2 (5 bases each). Specimen: peripheral blood mononuclear cells, collected 30 days after allogeneic stem cell transplant. The source is a male patient aged 60-69 years who had an allogeneic stem cell transplant, so T cells may come from the graft donor. Some clones in this sample may be carry-over from other donors' samples. In DNA, the CDR3 is TGTGCCACTTCCCGGGACCCACGCACAGATACGCAGTATTTT. It yields the protein CATSRDPRTDTQYF.